Here is one TCR beta chain with its context. This clonotype was seen at least ten times. Its binding antigen is unknown. No base-level quality is on record; no much larger clone is a single base apart. The sample comes from a study of CD8+CD57+ T cells in acquired aplastic anemia (dated by TCRdb to the late 2010s). For the study in its entirety: On average, sorted CD4+ and CD8+ cells yielded around 3.4 ug of extracted DNA, with a range of roughly 0.18 to 30 ug. For healthy donor samples, the average read count was around 10 million for CD4+ cells and approximately 11 million for CD8+ cells. General conclusions and limits of the study: Between patients and healthy controls, no significant difference in CD8+ Simpson's diversity was found (P=0.060). About 29 CD8+ CDR3 sequences were found to be shared between patients and controls, but these sequences appeared to be highly expressed in patients and within the immunodominant clones of the patients.

In the study, sorted CD4+ and CD8+ blood T cells from patients with severe aplastic anemia and from healthy subjects underwent deep sequencing of TCR repertoires. Ficoll-Paque density gradient centrifugation was used to isolate peripheral blood mononuclear cells. Before DNA extraction, CD4+ and CD8+ T cells were sorted with FACS or magnetic beads. Genomic DNA served as template for TCR beta VDJ combination and CDR3 sequence profiling. TCR repertoire sequencing was run on an Illumina HiSeq 2000. In the source study's methods: TRBV/TRBJ rearrangement plots, CDR3 size and DJ length profiles, and Simpson's diversity index were used to assess repertoires. Whichever DNA sequence was most abundant in the deep sequencing data was defined as the immunodominant clone. CDR3 amino acid sequences were checked for sharing across subjects and were also compared against the VDJdb database and published repertoires. TCRdb handled the public reads itself, with Q25 trimming in fastp and clone calling in MiXCR, and kept productive beta chains. Rows matching on CDR3 protein sequence are summarized as one entry with the most common DNA and genes. None of the V and J calls come from the authors' own analysis; TCRdb made them. The sample contains about 130,000 distinct CDR3 sequences, around 46% of them found a single time. Roughly 2.7% of the sample rests with the top ten.

This clonotype was obtained from a human donor in good health, serving as a control. What was sequenced was sorted CD4+, CD8+, or CD8+CD57+ T cells (not recorded which) from PBMCs.

The DNA sequence reads TGTGCCAGCACAAGCTCCTATAATTCACCCCTCCACTTT. Its translation reads: CASTSSYNSPLHF. The V and J genes are TRBV6-1 and TRBJ1-6, with no confident D gene call. The CDR3, cysteine through phenylalanine, is 13 amino acids long. Just CDR3 DNA is preserved here, 39 bases in frame from base 1. A distance of 4 bases separates the germline ends of V and J, which lose 7 bases and 0 bases respectively. CDR1 and CDR2 were assigned from the germline V gene as MNHNS and SASEGT.